The 23 T cell receptor beta chains given below trace back to one sample, sequenced in a study of T cell clonality in common variable immunodeficiency. No antigen has been assigned to these receptors. General observations from the study: Reportedly, TCR beta sequences from common variable immunodeficiency showed fewer deletions and N-nucleotide insertions.

Produced via immunoSEQ multiplex PCR; TCRdb's table is partial and in-frame only. This set yields tens of thousands of clones and no singletons; the top ten hold 5% to 6.5%. Sequencing was carried out using peripheral blood mononuclear cells. These receptors all come from a human donor with common variable immunodeficiency.

This clone was picked up a small number of times. The CDR3 sequence: CASSYSSTKPTYNEQFF. The part of the CDR3 DNA that was read is TGTGCCAGCAGTTACTCTTCGACTAAACCAACCTACAATGAG. This chain joins TRBV6-2 or TRBV6-3 and TRBJ2-1, with D perhaps matching TRBD2 (5 bases). The sequenced fragment ends 3 residues before the CDR3 boundary, so the rest is inferred from the germline J gene. Germline CDR1 MNHEY, CDR2 SVGEGT. The length of the CDR3 is 17 residues. V lost 0 bases to trimming and J lost 2 bases, with 14 bases between them.

On this clone: The CDR3 extends 3 residues past the end of the read, so its final part is completed from the germline J gene. V usage is TRBV7-6 and J usage is TRBJ2-7; 7 bases align to TRBD2. From germline, CDR1 is SGHVS and CDR2 FNYEAQ. Trimming took 3 bases from V and 5 from J; bases not matched to a gene: 7. The CDR3 is 14 residues long. CDR3 residues: CASSLGGGGDEQYF. The DNA read from the CDR3 is TGTGCCAGCAGCTTGGGGGGGGGAGGGGACGAG.

This clone was counted at least ten times. The read terminates 3 residues before the CDR3 end, so the remaining end is supplied by the germline J gene. This chain connects TRBV18 to TRBJ2-5; D unclear. The CDR3 length is 11 residues. Germline assignment: CDR1 KGHSH and CDR2 LQKENI. The V end lost 4 bases, the J end lost 3 bases, and 3 bases lay between the germline ends. CDR3 amino acids: CASSLEETQYF. CDR3 bases read: TGTGCCAGCTCACTCGAAGAGACC.

This clone occurred many times. The DNA ends 3 residues before the CDR3 does, and the rest of the CDR3 is filled in from the germline J gene. The genes are TRBV7-2 and TRBJ2-1; D gene uncertain. V lost 5 bases and J lost 8, with 7 bases in between. Germline CDR1 reads SGHTA; CDR2 reads FQGNSA. This CDR3 region has 11 residues. Here the CDR3 reads CASSLRYEQFF. The part of the CDR3 DNA that was read is TGTGCCAGCAGCCTACGATATGAG.

This clone was detected many times. The missing CDR3 end, 3 residues past where the read stops, is filled in from the germline J gene. The chain carries TRBV19 and TRBJ2-1; 11 bases are a match to TRBD2. Germline trimming cut 6 bases from V and 4 bases from J; bases unmatched to any gene: 2. The CDR3 has 14 amino acids. Per the germline V gene, CDR1 is LNHDA and CDR2 is SQIVND (reference sequence). The CDR3 region is CASSGTSGYNEQFF. Partial CDR3 DNA: TGTGCCAGTAGCGGGACTAGCGGATACAATGAG.

About this clone: From the germline J gene comes the end of the CDR3, since the read stops 3 residues before it. This sequence joins TRBV6-1 and TRBJ2-1; 10 bases agree with TRBD2. V lost 3 bases, J lost 8 bases, and 10 bases stayed unmatched. Germline V gene sequence: CDR1 MNHNS, CDR2 SASEGT. The CDR3 is 16 residues long. The part of the CDR3 DNA that was read is TGTGCCAGCAGTGAGGTTAGCGGGAGGTTTCACTATGAG. It codes for CASSEVSGRFHYE. The whole CDR3 region reads CASSEVSGRFHYEQFF.

This clone was detected many times. The CDR3 end lies 3 residues beyond the end of the read and is filled in from the germline J gene. The chain joins TRBV19 to TRBJ1-2, with D tentatively TRBD1 (6 bases). The length of the CDR3 is 16 residues. Looked up from germline, CDR1 is LNHDA and CDR2 is SQIVND (reference sequence). Trimming cost V 2 bases and J 5 bases, with 18 bases left between them. CDR3 DNA, as far as it was read: TGTGCCAGTAGTATACCAACGACAGGTCGAATATATGGC. Its protein product is CASSIPTTGRIYG. The CDR3 as a whole reads CASSIPTTGRIYGYTF.

Many counts were recorded for this clone. The sequenced part of the CDR3 DNA is TGTGCCAGTCGTAAACAGGGCTCTGGGGCCAACGTC. It translates to CASRKQGSGANV. Given in full, the CDR3 is CASRKQGSGANVLTF. V usage is TRBV19 and J usage is TRBJ2-6, with a tentative D call TRBD1 (6 bases). The read terminates 3 residues ahead of where the CDR3 ends, so the germline J gene completes it. Trimming pared 8 bases from V and 0 bases from J, leaving 11 bases between. CDR3 length: 15 residues. Germline CDR1 LNHDA, CDR2 SQIVND (reference sequence).

This clone has more than one count but fewer than ten. The CDR3 end falls 3 residues outside the read, so it is completed with the germline J gene. The V call is TRBV5-6, the J call TRBJ2-1; 11 bases map to TRBD2. The V segment lost 4 bases and the J segment 4 bases; nucleotides outside the gene matches: 4. CDR3 length: 15 residues. CDR1 and CDR2 (germline): SGHDT, YYEEEE. The part of the CDR3 DNA that was read is TGTGCCAGCAGCCCTAGCGGGGGGCCTTACAATGAG. This encodes CASSPSGGPYNE. The full CDR3 protein is CASSPSGGPYNEQFF.

This clone has at least ten counts. From the germline J gene comes the end of the CDR3, since the read stops 3 residues before it. The chain has TRBV7-2 and TRBJ2-3; TRBD2 matches at 9 bases. Germline V CDR1 and CDR2: SGHTA, FQGNSA. The CDR3 extends over 15 amino acids. V trimming: 1 base; J trimming: 5 bases; junction bases outside the gene matches: 4. Incomplete CDR3 DNA: TGTGCCAGCAGCTTAGGAGGTAGCGGGAGAGATACG. Translating gives CASSLGGSGRDT. The full CDR3 protein reads CASSLGGSGRDTQYF.

Comments on this clone: The read ends 3 residues early relative to the CDR3; the germline J gene fills the gap. V and J are TRBV5-1 and TRBJ2-5; 7 bases fit TRBD1. V trimming: 0 bases; J trimming: 5 bases; junction bases outside the gene matches: 4. CDR3 length equals 14 residues. The germline gives CDR1 SGHRS, CDR2 YFSETQ. CDR3 DNA (partial): TGCGCCAGCAGCTTGGTAGGGGGCTGGGAGACC. Translation: CASSLVGGWET. The whole CDR3 sequence reads CASSLVGGWETQYF.

This clone was seen repeatedly, ten times or more. The CDR3 end falls 3 residues outside the read, so it is completed with the germline J gene. This chain joins TRBV7-3 and TRBJ2-1, with 7 bases matching TRBD2. The CDR3 runs 15 residues. The germline V gene has CDR1 SGHTA and CDR2 FQGTGA. V dropped 5 bases and J dropped 6; count of bases not matched to a gene: 10. The CDR3 sequence: CASSPVGGSPNEQFF. CDR3 DNA (partial): TGTGCCAGCAGCCCGGTTGGCGGGAGTCCCAATGAG.

This clone occurred many times. The sequence runs out 3 residues before the end of the CDR3; the remainder is reconstructed from the germline J gene. The chain is built from TRBV7-8 and TRBJ2-1; 9 bases align to TRBD1. The ends lost 5 bases at V and 7 bases at J; junction bases unmatched: 9. The CDR3 is 15 residues long. Per germline, CDR1 SGHVS and CDR2 FQNEAQ. The chain's CDR3 is CASSLSRDRVNEQFF. Incomplete CDR3 DNA: TGTGCCAGCAGCCTAAGCCGGGACAGGGTAAATGAG.

This clone was seen many times. The sequenced fragment ends 3 residues before the CDR3 boundary, so the rest is inferred from the germline J gene. The rearrangement links TRBV19 to TRBJ2-1, with TRBD2 matching 7 bases. The germline CDR1 and CDR2 sequences are LNHDA and SQIVND (reference sequence). The CDR3 covers 14 residues. Trimming at V came to 8 bases and at J to 6 bases, leaving 10 bases not matched to a gene. CDR3 region: CASRPRLAGNEQFF. Partial CDR3 DNA: TGTGCCAGTCGGCCCCGACTAGCAGGCAATGAG.

This clone was seen ten or more times. Coverage ceases 3 residues before the CDR3 finishes, and the germline J gene fills in the end. The chain combines TRBV6-2 or TRBV6-3 with TRBJ1-1, with TRBD1 matching over 7 bases. There are 14 residues in the CDR3. CDR1 is MNHEY and CDR2 is SVGEGT in the germline V gene. V shed 5 bases, J shed 6 bases, and the junction held 9 bases outside the gene matches. This CDR3 is CASSHQGVIAEAFF. The sequenced CDR3 bases are TGTGCCAGCAGTCATCAGGGGGTTATCGCTGAA.

This clone occurred many times. The read falls 3 residues short of the CDR3 end, and the missing part is taken from the germline J gene. V usage is TRBV10-3 and J usage is TRBJ2-2; 9 bases match TRBD1. CDR3 size: 14 residues. In germline, CDR1 is ENHRY, CDR2 SYGVKD. V lost 8 bases and J lost 8; bases outside the gene matches: 9. The sequenced part of the CDR3 DNA is TGTGCCATCGGGGACAGGGCGTTCGCTGGGGAG. Translation gives CAIGDRAFAGE. From start to end, the CDR3 is CAIGDRAFAGELFF.

As concerns this clone: The CDR3 goes on 3 residues after the read ends, and that part is filled in from the germline J gene. This chain connects TRBV19 to TRBJ2-7, with a tentative D call TRBD2 (7 bases). CDR3 length: 15 amino acids. Germline V CDR1 and CDR2: LNHDA, SQIVND (reference sequence). Trimming left V 5 bases short and J 5 bases short, with 19 bases between. CDR3 loop: CASSPQVGGQHEQYF. The sequenced part of the CDR3 DNA is TGTGCCAGTAGTCCCCAGGTGGGGGGGCAACACGAG. The complete variable domain, with remaining parts taken from reference TRBV19 and TRBJ2-7, reads DGGITQSPKYLFRKEGQNVTLSCEQNLNHDAMYWYRQDPGQGLRLIYYSQIVNDFQKGDIAEGYSVSREKKESFPLTVTSAQKNPTAFYLCASSPQVGGQHEQYFGPGTRLTVT.

In its sample, this clone was seen many times. Read sequence stops 3 residues before the CDR3 end, and the germline J gene provides the missing end. The V gene is TRBV19, the J gene TRBJ2-5; 8 bases are a match to TRBD1. This CDR3 region has 15 residues. Trimming at V came to 5 bases and at J to 2 bases, leaving 7 bases not matched to a gene. Germline assignment: CDR1 LNHDA and CDR2 SQIVND (reference sequence). CDR3 protein: CASSPPGGGQETQYF. CDR3 DNA (partial): TGTGCCAGTAGTCCCCCAGGGGGCGGACAAGAGACC.

Comments on this clone: Sequencing ends 3 residues short of the CDR3 end; the germline J gene provides the rest. The chain is built from TRBV5-1 and TRBJ1-1; possibly TRBD1 for D (6 bases). With 2 bases removed from V and 5 bases from J, the gap between germline ends came to 10 bases. CDR3 length: 13 amino acids. The germline gives CDR1 SGHRS, CDR2 YFSETQ. The CDR3 loop is CASSLQGGTEAFF. The sequenced CDR3 bases are TGCGCCAGCAGCTTACAGGGAGGGACTGAA.

Notes on this clone: The sequenced fragment ends 3 residues before the CDR3 boundary, so the rest is inferred from the germline J gene. This sequence joins TRBV7-8 and TRBJ2-7, with 8 bases lining up with TRBD1. This CDR3 has 16 residues. Germline lookup yields CDR1 SGHVS and CDR2 FQNEAQ. V lost 6 bases to trimming and J lost 0 bases; unmatched junction nucleotides: 10. Partial CDR3 DNA: TGTGCCAGCAGGTTATGGGGGACAGGTAGCTCCTACGAG. This codes for CASRLWGTGSSYE. The CDR3 in full is CASRLWGTGSSYEQYF.

This clone has a count of ten or more. The read comes to an end 3 residues before the CDR3 does, leaving the germline J gene to fill in the end. The gene calls are TRBV18 and TRBJ2-7; 8 bases agree with TRBD1. Germline CDR1 is KGHSH and CDR2 is LQKENI. The CDR3 is 17 amino acids. The J segment lost 3 bases and the V segment lost 3 bases, leaving 13 bases of the junction unmatched. CDR3 amino acids: CASSPPPGQGTFYEQYF. The CDR3 bases that were read are TGTGCCAGCTCACCCCCGCCTGGACAGGGAACTTTCTACGAG.

This clone was picked up a small number of times. The read terminates 3 residues before the CDR3 end, so the remaining end is supplied by the germline J gene. The rearrangement links TRBV7-6 to TRBJ1-6; the D gene is possibly TRBD1 (5 bases). The V end lost 1 base, the J end lost 5 bases, and 9 bases lay between the germline ends. The CDR3 totals 15 residues. Germline assignment: CDR1 SGHVS and CDR2 FNYEAQ. Partial CDR3 DNA: TGTGCCAGCAGCTTAGGGCGAGGGGATAATTCACCC. Its translation: CASSLGRGDNSP. In full, the CDR3 is CASSLGRGDNSPLHF.

This clone was counted only a few times. The CDR3 DNA, read in part, is TGTGCCAGCTCACCACCCGCAGGGGCCTACGAG. This sequence encodes CASSPPAGAYE. The full CDR3 reads CASSPPAGAYEQYF. This chain connects TRBV18 to TRBJ2-7; tentatively, D is TRBD1 (6 bases). The read ends 3 residues before the CDR3 terminus; that terminus is restored from the germline J gene. V gave up 0 bases and J gave up 2 bases, with 8 bases separating them. The CDR3 is 14 residues long. The germline V gene has CDR1 KGHSH and CDR2 LQKENI.